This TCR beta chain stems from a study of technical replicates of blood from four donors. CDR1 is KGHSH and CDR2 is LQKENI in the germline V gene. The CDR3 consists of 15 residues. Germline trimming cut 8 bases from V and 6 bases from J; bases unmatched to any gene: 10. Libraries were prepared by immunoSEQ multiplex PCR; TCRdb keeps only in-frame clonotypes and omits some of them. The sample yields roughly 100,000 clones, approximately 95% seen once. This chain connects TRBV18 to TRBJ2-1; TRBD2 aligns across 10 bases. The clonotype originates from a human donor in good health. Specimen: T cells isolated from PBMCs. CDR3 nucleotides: TGTGCCAGCGCGAGTCTAGCGGGAGCCCTCAATGAGCAGTTCTTC. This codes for CASASLAGALNEQFF.